This is a list of T cell receptor beta chains from one sample in a study of regulatory T cells in long-lasting Graves disease. TCRdb re-derived calls from the multiplex PCR reads in MiXCR, one entry per CDR3 protein. This table has about 450,000 distinct CDR3 sequences, approximately 16% appearing once. These data were also reused for a study on T cells in Graves' hyperthyroidism and ophthalmopathy.

The starting material was peripheral blood mononuclear cells (PBMCs), obtained at new diagnosis, from a patient treated with antithyroid drugs. The receptors stem from a woman aged 25 to 39 with Graves disease. CDR3s include the opening cysteine and the closing phenylalanine or tryptophan. Fields, in order: J gene, V gene, clone size, CDR3 length, D gene, CDR3 DNA, CDR3 protein. A D gene is named only where the DNA matches it firmly. Rows give clone size only sometimes, using once, few, many, or a class for an expanded clone.

TRBJ1-2,TRBV5-1,-,13,-,TGCGCCAGCCGCCAAGGGGTTAACTATGGCTACACCTTC,CASRQGVNYGYTF
TRBJ1-2,TRBV12-5,many,16,TRBD1,TGTGCTAGTGGTGGACTGGGACAGAATCAAGGCTATGGCTACACCTTC,CASGGLGQNQGYGYTF
TRBJ2-5,TRBV29-1,many,13,-,TGCAGCGTAGAGGGACTCCGCCAAGAGACCCAGTACTTC,CSVEGLRQETQYF
TRBJ2-1,TRBV28,many,16,TRBD2,TGTGCCAGCAGCCCAGGCGGGGCGGGAGGGGAGAATGAGCAGTTCTTC,CASSPGGAGGENEQFF
TRBJ2-3,TRBV11-3,-,17,TRBD2,TGTGCCAGCAGCTTATCCGGGACTAGCGGGAGGTCAGATACGCAGTATTTT,CASSLSGTSGRSDTQYF
TRBJ2-7,TRBV28,many,14,TRBD2,TGTGCCAGCAGCCTGAGCGGGACCCACTACGAGCAGTACTTC,CASSLSGTHYEQYF
TRBJ2-7,TRBV6-1,few,15,TRBD2,TGTGCCAGCAGTGAAGGTGGCGGGAGGTTAGAAGAGCAGTACTTC,CASSEGGGRLEEQYF
TRBJ1-5,TRBV28,many,16,-,TGTGCCAGCAGGGGGAGGGGCAGGGAAAGGAGTCAGCCCCAGCATTTT,CASRGRGRERSQPQHF
TRBJ2-5,TRBV2,many,14,-,TGTGCCAGCGGTACGGGCAGCACAGAAGAGACCCAGTACTTC,CASGTGSTEETQYF
TRBJ1-2,TRBV10-1,many,15,TRBD1,TGTGCCAGCAGTGAAGCTGTGTCAGGGGGGTATGGCTACACCTTC,CASSEAVSGGYGYTF
TRBJ2-2,TRBV28,few,14,-,TGTGCCAGCAGCCTCATGCCCGGAGGGGGGGAGCTGTTTTTT,CASSLMPGGGELFF
TRBJ1-1,TRBV7-9,few,13,-,TGTGCCAGCAGAAAGGGGCCGAACACTGAAGCTTTCTTT,CASRKGPNTEAFF
TRBJ2-7,TRBV9,many,15,TRBD1,TGTGCCAGCAGCGTGGGACAGGGATTCTCCTACGAGCAGTACTTC,CASSVGQGFSYEQYF
TRBJ2-4,TRBV12-3/TRBV12-4,many,11,TRBD1,TGTGCCAGCAGTGACCGGGACAGGGGGTACTTC,CASSDRDRGYF
TRBJ1-1,TRBV30,many,13,-,TGTGCCTGGAGTTCTCTTGAGAACACTGAAGCTTTCTTT,CAWSSLENTEAFF
TRBJ2-5,TRBV12-3/TRBV12-4,once,13,TRBD2,TGTGCCAGCAAGAAAGGGAGGGCCGAGACCCAGTACTTC,CASKKGRAETQYF
TRBJ2-3,TRBV12-3/TRBV12-4,many,15,-,TGTGCCAGCAGTTTCGCAGGCCCTAGCACAGATACGCAGTATTTT,CASSFAGPSTDTQYF
TRBJ1-2,TRBV18,-,15,TRBD1,TGTGCCAGCTCACCAGAGCCGACAGGGGCCAGGGGCCACACCTTC,CASSPEPTGARGHTF